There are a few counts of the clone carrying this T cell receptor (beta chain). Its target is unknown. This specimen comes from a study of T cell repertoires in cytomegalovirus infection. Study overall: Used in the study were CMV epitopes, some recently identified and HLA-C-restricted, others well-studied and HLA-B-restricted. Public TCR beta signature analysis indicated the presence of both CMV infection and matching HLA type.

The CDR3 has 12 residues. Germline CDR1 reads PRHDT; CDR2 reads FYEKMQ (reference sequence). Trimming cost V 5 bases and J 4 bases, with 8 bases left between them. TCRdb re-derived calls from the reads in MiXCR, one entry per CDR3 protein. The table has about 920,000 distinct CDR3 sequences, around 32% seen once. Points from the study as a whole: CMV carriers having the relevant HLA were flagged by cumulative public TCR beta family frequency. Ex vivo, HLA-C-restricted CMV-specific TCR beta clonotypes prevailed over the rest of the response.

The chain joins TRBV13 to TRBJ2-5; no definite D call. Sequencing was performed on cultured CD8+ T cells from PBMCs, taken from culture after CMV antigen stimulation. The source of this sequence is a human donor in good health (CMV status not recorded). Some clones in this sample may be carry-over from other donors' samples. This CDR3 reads CASSDFGETQYF. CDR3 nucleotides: TGTGCCAGCAGCGACTTTGGAGAGACCCAGTACTTC.